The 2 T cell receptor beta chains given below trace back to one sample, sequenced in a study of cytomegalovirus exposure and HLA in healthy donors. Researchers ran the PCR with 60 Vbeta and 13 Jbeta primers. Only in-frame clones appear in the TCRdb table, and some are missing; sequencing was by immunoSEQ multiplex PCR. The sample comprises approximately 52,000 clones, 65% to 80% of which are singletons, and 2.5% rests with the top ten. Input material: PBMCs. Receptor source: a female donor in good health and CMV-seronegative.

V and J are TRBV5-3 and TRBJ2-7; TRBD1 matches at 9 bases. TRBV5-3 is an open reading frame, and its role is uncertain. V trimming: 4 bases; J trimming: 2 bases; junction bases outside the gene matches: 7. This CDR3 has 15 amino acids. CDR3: CARSPPTGGAYEQYF. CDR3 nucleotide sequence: TGTGCCAGAAGCCCACCGACAGGGGGGGCCTACGAGCAGTACTTC.

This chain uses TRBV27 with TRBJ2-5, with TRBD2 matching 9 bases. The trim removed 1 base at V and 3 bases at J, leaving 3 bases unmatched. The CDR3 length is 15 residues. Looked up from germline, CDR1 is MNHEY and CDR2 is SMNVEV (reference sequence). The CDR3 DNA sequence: TGTGCCAGCAGTTTATTGACTAGCGGAAAAGAGACCCAGTACTTC. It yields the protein CASSLLTSGKETQYF.